A selection of T cell receptor beta chains follows, all from one sample in a study of T cells expressing NK-cell markers. TCRdb reanalyzed the 5' RACE reads, giving one entry per CDR3 protein sequence and no DNA. Here the sample table reports about 260,000 distinct CDR3 sequences. The specimen was blood T cells: a sorted CD56 or NKG2C T cell subset, CD4+ or CD8+ T cells, or bulk PBMC T cells (not recorded which). The receptors come from a man aged 18 to 29 in good health. Both conserved end residues are part of each CDR3.

v_call: TRBV12-3/TRBV12-4; j_call: TRBJ1-3; cdr3_aa: CASSLGFISGNTIYF
v_call: TRBV7-2; j_call: TRBJ1-2; cdr3_aa: CASSTYVTGSGDGYTF
v_call: TRBV6-1; j_call: TRBJ2-1; cdr3_aa: CASSKGQGAGNEQFF
v_call: TRBV4-3; j_call: TRBJ2-1; cdr3_aa: CASSQDQTSGSQFF
v_call: TRBV28; j_call: TRBJ2-5; cdr3_aa: CASRGAVKTQYF
v_call: TRBV4-3; j_call: TRBJ1-2; cdr3_aa: CASSLETGGYGYTF
v_call: TRBV24-1; j_call: TRBJ2-3; cdr3_aa: CATSDGRRRTQYF
v_call: TRBV12-3/TRBV12-4; j_call: TRBJ2-5; cdr3_aa: CASTYSGGVTETQYF
v_call: TRBV20-1; j_call: TRBJ2-5; cdr3_aa: CSAGLAGAQETQYF
v_call: TRBV29-1; j_call: TRBJ2-7; cdr3_aa: CSARRDSYEQYF
v_call: TRBV7-2; j_call: TRBJ2-5; cdr3_aa: CASSLGVSGRPQETQYF
v_call: TRBV5-5; j_call: TRBJ1-4; cdr3_aa: CASIQGVLNEKLFF
v_call: TRBV20-1; j_call: TRBJ2-5; cdr3_aa: CSARGTKQETQYF
v_call: TRBV7-9; j_call: TRBJ1-4; cdr3_aa: CASSQGVYEKLFF
v_call: TRBV11-2; j_call: TRBJ2-2; cdr3_aa: CASSPGLAGVVGELFF
v_call: TRBV20-1; j_call: TRBJ2-5; cdr3_aa: CSARGGSGRPGETQYF
v_call: TRBV20-1; j_call: TRBJ2-3; cdr3_aa: CSALLRELSTDTQYF
v_call: TRBV30; j_call: TRBJ2-1; cdr3_aa: CAWSVGASINEQFF
v_call: TRBV27; j_call: TRBJ2-3; cdr3_aa: CASSYRRRPDTQYF
v_call: TRBV7-3; j_call: TRBJ2-1; cdr3_aa: CASSLTGLAGVEQFF
v_call: TRBV5-1; j_call: TRBJ2-7; cdr3_aa: CASRPQPGQSYEQYF
v_call: TRBV2; j_call: TRBJ2-1; cdr3_aa: CASSDLGLYNEQFF
v_call: TRBV7-9; j_call: TRBJ2-1; cdr3_aa: CASSLVLSEQFF
v_call: TRBV28; j_call: TRBJ2-5; cdr3_aa: CASNGATLETQYF
v_call: TRBV19; j_call: TRBJ2-5; cdr3_aa: CASSRRTVQETQYF
v_call: TRBV7-2; j_call: TRBJ2-1; cdr3_aa: CASSITSGLGEQFF
v_call: TRBV29-1; j_call: TRBJ2-7; cdr3_aa: CSVELVYEQYF
v_call: TRBV11-2; j_call: TRBJ1-1; cdr3_aa: CASSLSGFNTEAFF
v_call: TRBV12-3/TRBV12-4; j_call: TRBJ2-5; cdr3_aa: CASSGTSKETQYF
v_call: TRBV19; j_call: TRBJ2-1; cdr3_aa: CASSIGDRVLQGDEQFF
v_call: TRBV5-1; j_call: TRBJ1-1; cdr3_aa: CASSWDRRTQTEAFF
v_call: TRBV20-1; j_call: TRBJ2-1; cdr3_aa: CSARPRRLAGSYNEQFF
v_call: TRBV12-3/TRBV12-4; j_call: TRBJ2-1; cdr3_aa: CASSLWGFEQFF
v_call: TRBV20-1; j_call: TRBJ2-1; cdr3_aa: CSPGLDRHNEQFF
v_call: TRBV7-2; j_call: TRBJ2-7; cdr3_aa: CASSLEGASSPYEQYF
v_call: TRBV20-1; j_call: TRBJ2-5; cdr3_aa: CSARDSGRAQETQYF
v_call: TRBV7-6; j_call: TRBJ2-3; cdr3_aa: CASSLGRPRDKSTDTQYF
v_call: TRBV29-1; j_call: TRBJ2-4; cdr3_aa: CSVSSSGTPNIQYF